These T cell receptor beta chains were read from a single sample in a study of CD8 T cells in ankylosing spondylitis. A single record per CDR3 protein comes from TCRdb applying MiXCR to the 5' RACE reads. The sample shows 450,000 to 550,000 distinct CDR3 sequences, approximately 5.3% of them seen only once. Sequencing used blood, either unsorted or a sorted T cell fraction (not recorded which). The receptor set was obtained from a male donor with ankylosing spondylitis. The CDR3 runs from the conserved cysteine through the conserved F or W. A D gene is named only where the DNA matches it firmly. Part of the rows lack a size; the others show once, few, many or a class for expanded clones.

j_call v_call clone_size d_call cdr3_aa cdr3_nt
TRBJ1-5 TRBV10-3 many TRBD1 CATRDRENQPQHF TGTGCCACCCGGGACAGGGAAAATCAGCCCCAGCATTTT
TRBJ2-1 TRBV28 many - CASSSGVSSYNEQFF TGTGCCAGCAGTTCGGGGGTATCCTCCTACAATGAGCAGTTCTTC
TRBJ1-2 TRBV2 many - CASTGRVRDGYTF TGTGCCAGCACCGGGAGGGTCCGGGATGGCTACACCTTC
TRBJ2-3 TRBV2 - - CASRTTGNTDTQYF TGTGCCAGCAGGACGACCGGCAACACAGATACGCAGTATTTT
TRBJ2-7 TRBV12-3/TRBV12-4 many - CASSLMGEQYF TGTGCCAGCAGTTTAATGGGGGAGCAGTACTTC
TRBJ2-1 TRBV2 many - CASSEGQITYNEQFF TGTGCCAGCAGTGAAGGTCAAATTACCTACAATGAGCAGTTCTTC
TRBJ2-7 TRBV2 many - CASSGGDRSYEQYF TGTGCCAGCAGTGGGGGGGACAGATCCTACGAGCAGTACTTC
TRBJ1-2 TRBV4-3 many - CASSQDTGVHYGYTF TGCGCCAGCAGCCAAGACACAGGAGTCCACTATGGCTACACCTTC
TRBJ2-7 TRBV9 many TRBD2 CASSVGGGNEQYF TGTGCCAGCAGCGTAGGGGGAGGGAACGAGCAGTACTTC
TRBJ2-2 TRBV29-1 many TRBD2 CSVGTSGMNTGELFF TGCAGCGTTGGGACTAGCGGGATGAACACCGGGGAGCTGTTTTTT
TRBJ2-5 TRBV5-1 many TRBD1 CASSQLDREETQYF TGCGCCAGCAGCCAACTTGACAGGGAAGAGACCCAGTACTTC
TRBJ2-7 TRBV5-1 - TRBD2 CASSGGGLARKYEQYF TGCGCCAGCAGCGGGGGTGGACTAGCGAGAAAGTACGAGCAGTACTTC
TRBJ1-1 TRBV7-8 many - CASSLALGEDTEAFF TGTGCCAGCAGCCTCGCCTTAGGGGAGGACACTGAAGCTTTCTTT
TRBJ1-1 TRBV6-2/TRBV6-3 - - CASSYPYTEAFF TGTGCCAGCAGTTACCCCTACACTGAAGCTTTCTTT
TRBJ2-7 TRBV5-1 many TRBD2 CASSLAPSGGTYEQYF TGCGCCAGCAGCTTGGCTCCCAGCGGGGGGACCTACGAGCAGTACTTC
TRBJ1-2 TRBV28 many - CASSLSGGYTF TGTGCCAGCAGTCTCAGCGGTGGCTACACCTTC
TRBJ1-2 TRBV12-3/TRBV12-4 many - CASRRVPLGANYGYTF TGTGCCAGCCGTAGGGTTCCCCTGGGCGCGAACTATGGCTACACCTTC
TRBJ1-1 TRBV7-9 many - CASSWDGKNTEAFF TGTGCCAGCAGCTGGGACGGAAAGAACACTGAAGCTTTCTTT
TRBJ1-5 TRBV10-3 many - CAISVEGEYQPQHF TGTGCCATCAGTGTTGAGGGTGAATATCAGCCCCAGCATTTT
TRBJ1-4 TRBV5-1 many - CASSLVGGENEKLFF TGCGCCAGCAGCTTGGTCGGGGGGGAGAATGAAAAACTGTTTTTT
TRBJ2-3 TRBV7-2 few - CASSSEVNTQYF TGTGCCAGCAGCTCTGAAGTTAATACGCAGTATTTT
TRBJ2-5 TRBV5-5 many TRBD2 CASSQPGGEETQYF TGTGCCAGCAGCCAACCTGGGGGGGAAGAGACCCAGTACTTC
TRBJ2-1 TRBV3-1 many - CASSQDGRVNEQFF TGTGCCAGCAGCCAAGATGGCAGGGTGAATGAGCAGTTCTTC
TRBJ2-7 TRBV9 many - CASSGGGTFTYEQYF TGTGCCAGCAGCGGAGGCGGGACATTTACCTACGAGCAGTACTTC
TRBJ1-6 TRBV20-1 many - CSAGSDGDSPLHF TGCAGTGCTGGTTCGGACGGAGATTCACCCCTCCACTTT
TRBJ2-3 TRBV7-2 many - CASSLYRSTDTQYF TGTGCCAGCAGCCTCTATCGGAGCACAGATACGCAGTATTTT
TRBJ1-4 TRBV3-1 - - CATRRSNNEKLFF TGTGCCACTCGACGGAGCAATAATGAAAAACTGTTTTTT
TRBJ2-1 TRBV7-6 many - CASSPPGRGEYNEQFF TGTGCCAGCAGCCCCCCGGGCCGCGGGGAGTACAATGAGCAGTTCTTC